These 30 T cell receptor beta chains share one sample of origin, sequenced in a study of blood T cells in healthy people across ages. Together with a sample-barcoded 5' primer, a J-beta primer mix was included in a second PCR lasting 7 to 11 cycles. TCRdb independently ran MiXCR on the 5' RACE reads; one entry per CDR3 protein. The sample has 1.5 million to 1.8 million distinct CDR3 sequences; roughly 43% are singletons. The sequencing input was blood. These receptors originate from a woman aged 18-29 years in good health.

The rearrangement joins TRBV9 to TRBJ2-7; 7 positions match TRBD1. Germline loops: CDR1 SGDLS, CDR2 YYNGEE. Trimming took 3 bases from V and 4 from J; bases not matched to a gene: 13. The CDR3 runs to 16 residues. The CDR3 region has the DNA TGTGCCAGCAGCGAGGGGTGGAAGGACAGGCTATACGAGCAGTACTTC. Encoded protein: CASSEGWKDRLYEQYF.

This chain joins TRBV24-1 and TRBJ2-3, with 7 bases identical to TRBD1. CDR3 size: 14 residues. Germline loops: CDR1 KGHDR, CDR2 SFDVKD. Unmatched junction bases numbered 2, after V lost 4 bases and J lost 2 bases. CDR3 residues: CATSEDRNTDTQYF. The CDR3 bases are TGTGCCACCAGTGAGGACAGGAACACAGATACGCAGTATTTT.

This sequence joins TRBV20-1 and TRBJ2-7; 8 bases align to TRBD1. V shed 2 bases, J shed 2 bases, and the junction held 5 bases outside the gene matches. The CDR3 is made up of 14 amino acids. Germline loops: CDR1 DFQATT, CDR2 SNEGSKA (reference sequence). The CDR3 nucleotides are TGCAGTGCTAGACTGGACAGGGCTCCCTACGAGCAGTACTTC. It codes for CSARLDRAPYEQYF.

This clonotype was picked up a small number of times. The genes are TRBV21-1 and TRBJ2-3; the table calls TRBD2, which could not be checked here. TRBV21-1 is described as a pseudogene. CDR3 length: 16 amino acids. CDR3 in amino acids: CASSAGTSPSTDTQYF. As DNA, the CDR3 is TGTGCCAGCAGCGCTGGGACTAGTCCATCGACAGATACGCAGTATTTT.

This chain connects TRBV12-3 or TRBV12-4 to TRBJ2-5; 12 bases match TRBD2. J was trimmed by 11 bases and V by 4 bases; bases with no gene match: 11. CDR3 length: 15 amino acids. CDR3 DNA sequence: TGTGCCAGCAGTTCGACTAGCGGGAGCCGAAATGAGCAGTACTTC. Its protein is CASSSTSGSRNEQYF.

CDR3 region: CASSPPGGFAYEQYF. CDR3 DNA: TGTGCCAGCAGCCCCCCAGGGGGGTTTGCCTACGAGCAGTACTTC. V is TRBV7-9 and J is TRBJ2-5, with a weak D call TRBD1 (7 bases). The end of the DNA is better explained by TRBJ2-7, so the J call may be wrong. Germline V lookup: CDR1 SEHNR, CDR2 FQNEAQ (reference sequence). The CDR3 totals 15 residues.

This sequence joins TRBV20-1 and TRBJ2-7; D unresolved. The CDR3 length is 11 residues. V shed 0 bases and J shed 7 bases, with 7 bases lying between them. Germline assignment: CDR1 DFQATT and CDR2 SNEGSKA (reference sequence). The CDR3 DNA sequence: TGCAGTGCTAGAGATTTGAATGAGCAGTACTTC. Translating it yields CSARDLNEQYF.

This clonotype was detected only a few times. The V and J genes are TRBV4-1 and TRBJ1-5; D unresolved. There are 18 residues in the CDR3. With 0 bases removed from V and 0 bases from J, the gap between germline ends came to 15 bases. Germline CDR1 and CDR2: MGHRA and YSYEKL. The CDR3 nucleotides are TGCGCCAGCAGCCAAGATTCCCTCTCCGTCGATAGCAATCAGCCCCAGCATTTT. This sequence encodes CASSQDSLSVDSNQPQHF.

The chain is built from TRBV4-1 and TRBJ2-2, with 9 bases that match TRBD1. The V gene end was trimmed by 0 bases and the J gene end by 2 bases; junction bases not matched to a gene: 4. Germline CDR1 and CDR2: MGHRA and YSYEKL. The CDR3 covers 17 residues. Here the CDR3 reads CASSQDGTGINTGELFF. The CDR3 DNA reads TGCGCCAGCAGCCAAGATGGGACAGGGATAAACACCGGGGAGCTGTTTTTT.

A few counts support this clonotype. The V gene is TRBV29-1, the J gene TRBJ2-1, with 11 nucleotides matching TRBD1. CDR3 length: 17 amino acids. CDR1 SQVTM and CDR2 ANQGSEA come from the germline V gene. With 7 bases clipped from V and 0 bases from J, the junction kept 11 bases outside the gene matches. CDR3 DNA sequence: TGCAGCGCCATCCCGGGACAGGGGGAGAGCTCCTACAATGAGCAGTTCTTC. Protein product: CSAIPGQGESSYNEQFF.

This clonotype was detected only a few times. V is TRBV27 and J is TRBJ2-2; no definite D call. V was shortened by 7 bases and J by 7 bases, with 10 bases between the two germline ends. Germline lookup yields CDR1 MNHEY and CDR2 SMNVEV (reference sequence). The CDR3 loop spans 12 amino acids. The CDR3 sequence is CASTTASGELFF. The CDR3 coding sequence is TGTGCCAGCACCACCGCTAGCGGGGAGCTGTTTTTT.

This chain joins TRBV20-1 and TRBJ1-5; the D gene is possibly TRBD1 (6 bases). Trimming stripped 2 bases from V and 7 bases from J, with 12 bases between. There are 13 residues in the CDR3. Germline CDR1 and CDR2: DFQATT and SNEGSKA (reference sequence). The CDR3 sequence: CSARPQGWQPQHF. CDR3 nucleotide sequence: TGCAGTGCTAGACCACAGGGATGGCAGCCCCAGCATTTT.

The chain combines TRBV28 with TRBJ1-5; TRBD1 matches at 9 bases. Germline V gene data show CDR1 as MDHEN and CDR2 as SYDVKM. The V segment lost 6 bases and the J segment 8 bases; nucleotides outside the gene matches: 11. There are 15 residues in the CDR3. DNA of the CDR3: TGTGCCAGCAGCATTCCCGGGACAGGGTTTGAGCCCCAGCATTTT. Residues: CASSIPGTGFEPQHF.

The CDR3 DNA sequence: TGTGCCAGCAGCTTAGTACGGTCGGTCCAAGAGACCCAGTACTTC. Protein product: CASSLVRSVQETQYF. The chain links TRBV27 to TRBJ2-5; D gene uncertain. CDR1 and CDR2 (germline): MNHEY, SMNVEV (reference sequence). Deletions cut 6 bases from V and 1 base from J, with 15 bases between. The CDR3 has 15 amino acids.

This clonotype was seen ten or more times. This sequence joins TRBV27 and TRBJ1-1; no definite D call. Trimming left V 0 bases short and J 0 bases short, with 8 bases between. CDR1 is MNHEY, CDR2 SMNVEV, per germline (reference sequence). This CDR3 comprises 15 residues. CDR3 protein: CASSLSPGMNTEAFF. The CDR3 DNA is TGTGCCAGCAGTTTATCCCCAGGTATGAACACTGAAGCTTTCTTT.

This clonotype appeared a few times. The chain has TRBV27 and TRBJ2-3; TRBD2 aligns across 16 bases. CDR3 length equals 15 residues. In germline, CDR1 is MNHEY, CDR2 SMNVEV (reference sequence). V lost 6 bases, J lost 3 bases, and 0 bases stayed unmatched. CDR3 sequence (DNA): TGTGCCAGCAGGGGACTAGCGGGAGGGACAGATACGCAGTATTTT. It yields the protein CASRGLAGGTDTQYF.

The rearrangement uses TRBV6-6 and TRBJ2-1; 8 bases agree with TRBD2. The trim removed 6 bases at V and 6 bases at J, leaving 7 bases unmatched. CDR3 length equals 14 residues. Germline CDR1 reads MNHNY; CDR2 reads SVGAGI (reference sequence). This chain's CDR3 is CASRTGTRTNEQFF. The CDR3 bases are TGTGCCAGCAGGACCGGGACTAGAACCAATGAGCAGTTCTTC.

In regard to this clonotype: One end of the junction fails to match germline, which may point to a read error. The chain uses TRBV7-2 and TRBJ1-4, with 7 bases lining up with TRBD1. The CDR3 is 14 amino acids. Germline loops: CDR1 SGHTA, CDR2 FQGNSA. The CDR3 region has the DNA TGTGCCAGCAGCTTCAAAACAGGGGCGGAAAGACTGTTTTTT. Translated, it gives CASSFKTGAERLFF.

V usage is TRBV9 and J usage is TRBJ2-7; 12 bases map to TRBD2. The CDR3 spans 17 residues. The germline V gene encodes CDR1 SGDLS and CDR2 YYNGEE. The J segment lost 7 bases and the V segment lost 3 bases, leaving 14 bases of the junction unmatched. The CDR3 protein is CASSATSGRTGGNEQYF. The CDR3 bases are TGTGCCAGCAGCGCGACTAGCGGGAGAACGGGTGGCAATGAGCAGTACTTC.

This clonotype was found a few times. V usage is TRBV7-9 and J usage is TRBJ2-1; D is unresolved. CDR1 is SEHNR, CDR2 FQNEAQ, per germline (reference sequence). V lost 5 bases and J lost 2, with 10 bases in between. The CDR3 is 14 amino acids. This CDR3 reads CASSPDPTYNEQFF. CDR3 nucleotides: TGTGCCAGCAGCCCGGACCCTACCTACAATGAGCAGTTCTTC.

The gene calls are TRBV7-9 and TRBJ1-6; a possible D gene is TRBD1 (6 bases). The germline CDR1 and CDR2 sequences are SEHNR and FQNEAQ (reference sequence). V lost 0 bases to trimming and J lost 6 bases, with 9 bases between them. CDR3 size: 15 residues. The DNA for the CDR3 is TGTGCCAGCAGCTTAGCCAGGGGAATTAATTCACCCCTCCACTTT. Encoded protein: CASSLARGINSPLHF. Together with reference TRBV7-9 and TRBJ1-6, the CDR3 gives the full variable domain: DTGVSQNPRHKITKRGQNVTFRCDPISEHNRLYWYRQTLGQGPEFLTYFQNEAQLEKSRLLSDRFSAERPKGSFSTLEIQRTEQGDSAMYLCASSLARGINSPLHFGNGTRLTVT.

With respect to this clonotype: No conserved phenylalanine or tryptophan ends this CDR3, so it is likely a read error. This chain links TRBV6-5 with TRBJ2-1, with 12 bases that match TRBD2. Trimming at V came to 2 bases and at J to 5 bases, leaving 4 bases not matched to a gene. The V gene's germline CDR1 is MNHEY and CDR2 SVGAGI. This CDR3 spans 16 amino acids. CDR3 residues: CASSYSRLAGDNEQFL. CDR3 DNA: TGTGCCAGCAGTTACAGCCGACTAGCGGGGGACAATGAGCAGTTCTTA.

This clonotype was seen more than once but under ten times. The chain employs TRBV20-1 and TRBJ2-1; 8 positions match TRBD2. This CDR3 region has 15 residues. Looked up from germline, CDR1 is DFQATT and CDR2 is SNEGSKA (reference sequence). V shed 2 bases and J 4 bases; nucleotides not matched to a gene: 7. The CDR3, as DNA: TGCAGTGCTAGACGGCGGGGGGATCGATACAATGAGCAGTTCTTC. Amino acid sequence: CSARRRGDRYNEQFF.

The rearrangement joins TRBV12-3 or TRBV12-4 to TRBJ2-1, with TRBD2 as a possible D gene (6 bases). Trimming took 8 bases from V and 0 from J, leaving 20 bases between them. The CDR3 contains 17 residues. This CDR3 is CASHSHALTSSYNEQFF. CDR3 bases: TGTGCCAGCCATTCTCATGCCCTGACTAGCTCCTACAATGAGCAGTTCTTC.

This chain links TRBV5-1 with TRBJ2-1; weak D call: TRBD1 (6 bases). The germline V and J ends were trimmed by 4 bases and 5 bases, with 19 bases remaining between them. There are 16 residues in the CDR3. CDR1 is SGHRS, CDR2 YFSETQ, per germline. CDR3 sequence reads: CASSLDNRAGNNEQFF. For the CDR3, the DNA is TGCGCCAGCAGCCTCGATAACAGGGCCGGAAACAATGAGCAGTTCTTC. The full variable domain, completed using reference TRBV5-1 and TRBJ2-1, is KAGVTQTPRYLIKTRGQQVTLSCSPISGHRSVSWYQQTPGQGLQFLFEYFSETQRNKGNFPGRFSGRQFSNSRSEMNVSTLELGDSALYLCASSLDNRAGNNEQFFGPGTRLTVL.

The V gene is TRBV20-1, the J gene TRBJ2-2, with 7 bases aligning to TRBD1. CDR1 DFQATT and CDR2 SNEGSKA come from the germline V gene (reference sequence). The CDR3 runs 15 residues. With V trimmed by 1 base and J by 5 bases, 7 bases remained unmatched. CDR3 in amino acids: CSARAPDRDTGELFF. Written as DNA, the CDR3 is TGCAGTGCTAGAGCACCCGACAGGGATACCGGGGAGCTGTTTTTT.

V gene TRBV6-2 or TRBV6-3 combines with J gene TRBJ1-5; D not resolved. CDR3 size: 15 residues. CDR1 is MNHEY and CDR2 is SVGEGT in the germline V gene. Trimming cost V 4 bases and J 2 bases, with 12 bases left between them. CDR3 bases: TGTGCCAGCAGTTCCGCGGTTAAGGGCAATCAGCCCCAGCATTTT. It yields the protein CASSSAVKGNQPQHF.

This clonotype was counted ten times or more. The chain uses TRBV10-3 and TRBJ2-7, with TRBD2 as a possible D gene (6 bases). CDR3 length equals 13 residues. Germline V gene lookup returns CDR1 ENHRY and CDR2 SYGVKD. V lost 7 bases to trimming and J lost 2 bases, with 12 bases between them. This CDR3 reads CAIKIAEAYEQYF. CDR3 in DNA: TGTGCCATCAAGATAGCGGAGGCCTACGAGCAGTACTTC.

The chain links TRBV6-5 to TRBJ2-3; 9 bases align to TRBD2. The germline V gene has CDR1 MNHEY and CDR2 SVGAGI. The junction had 6 bases not matched to a gene; V was cut back by 0 bases and J by 5 bases. This CDR3 region has 16 residues. In nucleotides, the CDR3 is TGTGCCAGCAGTTACTCGGCAGCGGGGGGTAGAGATACGCAGTATTTT. Protein product: CASSYSAAGGRDTQYF.

This rearrangement joins TRBV7-2 to TRBJ2-7; 10 nucleotides agree with TRBD1. Germline values: CDR1 SGHTA, CDR2 FQGNSA. The CDR3 extends over 16 amino acids. V was clipped by 5 bases and J by 2 bases; unmatched bases: 9. CDR3 in amino acids: CASSPRQGAMTYEQYF. The CDR3 DNA is TGTGCCAGCAGCCCCCGACAGGGGGCTATGACCTACGAGCAGTACTTC.